The 29 T cell receptor beta chains given below trace back to one sample, sequenced in a study of CD4 T cells in relation to SARS-CoV-2 and coronaviruses. The repertoire was sequenced with immunoSEQ multiplex PCR; TCRdb's copy has only in-frame clones and lacks some. The sample holds 20,000 to 25,000 clones, under 80% seen once. CD4+ T cells from unexposed donors were obtained before the COVID-19 pandemic (2011-2018). After less than 11 days of culture, CD4+ T cells were isolated. Their antigens are not known. The sample taken for sequencing was CD4+ T cells from PBMCs, cultured in vitro. These receptors originate from a human donor in good health.

The chain uses TRBV20-1 and TRBJ1-6, with 10 bases aligning to TRBD1. The germline gives CDR1 DFQATT, CDR2 SNEGSKA (reference sequence). The trim removed 3 bases at V and 7 bases at J, leaving 9 bases unmatched. This CDR3 has 16 residues. The CDR3 sequence is CSASSLRQGANSPLHF. CDR3 coding DNA: TGCAGTGCTAGTTCCCTCCGACAGGGGGCCAATTCACCCCTCCACTTT.

This clone was found a few times. V and J are TRBV7-3 and TRBJ2-1, with 9 bases aligning to TRBD2. Germline V gene data show CDR1 as SGHTA and CDR2 as FQGTGA. The CDR3 is 15 residues long. With 5 bases clipped from V and 3 bases from J, the junction kept 5 bases outside the gene matches. CDR3 amino acids: CASSRHSGSYNEQFF. CDR3 DNA: TGTGCCAGCAGCCGCCATAGCGGGAGCTACAATGAGCAGTTCTTC. Full variable domain (remainder filled in from reference TRBV7-3 and TRBJ2-1): GAGVSQTPSNKVTEKGKYVELRCDPISGHTALYWYRQSLGQGPEFLIYFQGTGAADDSGLPNDRFFAVRPEGSVSTLKIQRTERGDSAVYLCASSRHSGSYNEQFFGPGTRLTVL.

This sequence joins TRBV28 and TRBJ1-3, with 7 positions matching TRBD1. Germline CDR1 and CDR2: MDHEN and SYDVKM. There are 12 residues in the CDR3. Trimming at V came to 10 bases and at J to 7 bases, leaving 7 bases not matched to a gene. The CDR3 bases are TGTGCCACCCTTGACAGGGTGAACACCATATATTTT. This translates into CATLDRVNTIYF. Looking up the rest from reference TRBV28 and TRBJ1-3 gives the full variable domain: DVKVTQSSRYLVKRTGEKVFLECVQDMDHENMFWYRQDPGLGLRLIYFSYDVKMKEKGDIPEGYSVSREKKERFSLILESASTNQTSMYLCATLDRVNTIYFGEGSWLTVV.

The genes are TRBV9 and TRBJ2-7, with TRBD1 matching 10 bases. There are 15 residues in the CDR3. The germline gives CDR1 SGDLS, CDR2 YYNGEE. V lost 4 bases to trimming and J lost 6 bases; unmatched junction nucleotides: 10. The CDR3: CASSPRTGGDSEQYF. CDR3 in DNA: TGTGCCAGCAGCCCCCGGACAGGGGGGGATTCCGAGCAGTACTTC. Full variable domain (rest looked up from reference TRBV9 and TRBJ2-7): DSGVTQTPKHLITATGQRVTLRCSPRSGDLSVYWYQQSLDQGLQFLIQYYNGEERAKGNILERFSAQQFPDLHSELNLSSLELGDSALYFCASSPRTGGDSEQYFGPGTRLTVT.

The CDR3 coding sequence is TGTGCCAGCAGCCTAGCGGGTACCTACGAGCAGTACTTC. It codes for CASSLAGTYEQYF. V and J are TRBV3-1 (or the pseudogene TRBV3-2) and TRBJ2-7; 7 bases map to TRBD2. Germline assignment: CDR1 LGHDT and CDR2 YNNKEL (reference sequence). CDR3 length: 13 residues. With V trimmed by 4 bases and J by 2 bases, 2 bases remained unmatched.

This clone showed up just a few times. The chain has TRBV24-1 and TRBJ1-1; tentative D call: TRBD1 (5 bases). Per the germline V gene, CDR1 is KGHDR and CDR2 is SFDVKD. This CDR3 is built from 14 residues. V dropped 5 bases and J dropped 3 bases, with 12 bases sitting between them. Here the CDR3 reads CATSALGDDTEAFF. The DNA of the CDR3 is TGTGCCACCAGTGCTTTAGGGGACGACACTGAAGCTTTCTTT.

The chain couples TRBV7-2 to TRBJ1-4, with D perhaps TRBD1 (6 bases). The germline V gene encodes CDR1 SGHTA and CDR2 FQGNSA. With 2 bases removed from V and 2 bases from J, the gap between germline ends came to 18 bases. This CDR3 region has 18 residues. CDR3 residues: CASSLRSGGPVTNEKLFF. The CDR3 region has the DNA TGTGCCAGCAGCTTAAGATCGGGGGGCCCGGTCACTAATGAAAAACTGTTTTTT.

The J gene is TRBJ2-3, the V gene TRBV28; 7 positions match TRBD1. The V and J ends lost 7 bases and 0 bases, in that order; junction bases with no gene match: 4. Germline V lookup: CDR1 MDHEN, CDR2 SYDVKM. The CDR3 length is 14 residues. CDR3 sequence (DNA): TGTGCCAGCATAGGACAGGCTAGCACAGATACGCAGTATTTT. This gives the protein CASIGQASTDTQYF.

This clone has a handful of counts. CDR3 sequence reads: CASSEPGPNTGELFF. Written as DNA, the CDR3 is TGTGCCAGCAGTGAACCGGGACCAAACACCGGGGAGCTGTTTTTT. This chain connects TRBV6-1 to TRBJ2-2, with D perhaps matching TRBD1 or TRBD2 (5 bases each). V lost 2 bases and J lost 2, with 9 bases in between. Germline CDR1 reads MNHNS; CDR2 reads SASEGT. This CDR3 region has 15 residues.

This chain joins TRBV11-2 and TRBJ2-7, with TRBD2 identical over 13 bases. CDR3 length equals 16 residues. The V and J ends lost 6 bases and 0 bases, in that order; junction bases with no gene match: 5. Germline loops: CDR1 SGHAT, CDR2 FQNNGV. The CDR3 DNA follows: TGTGCCAGCAGTCAGGGGACTAGCGGGGTCTCCTACGAGCAGTACTTC. This encodes CASSQGTSGVSYEQYF.

This rearrangement joins TRBV19 to TRBJ2-2; D remains unclear. Trimming left V 4 bases short and J 4 bases short, with 10 bases between. The CDR3 loop spans 14 amino acids. From germline, CDR1 is LNHDA and CDR2 SQIVND (reference sequence). The CDR3 reads CASSKGFRTGELFF. The DNA for the CDR3 is TGTGCCAGTAGTAAGGGATTTCGCACCGGGGAGCTGTTTTTT. Looking up the rest from reference TRBV19 and TRBJ2-2 gives the full variable domain: DGGITQSPKYLFRKEGQNVTLSCEQNLNHDAMYWYRQDPGQGLRLIYYSQIVNDFQKGDIAEGYSVSREKKESFPLTVTSAQKNPTAFYLCASSKGFRTGELFFGEGSRLTVL.

This clone was recorded a few times. This rearrangement joins TRBV30 to TRBJ1-1; 10 bases fit TRBD1. The CDR3 has 13 residues. The germline CDR1 and CDR2 sequences are GTSNPN and SVGIG (reference sequence). Trimming took 5 bases from V and 1 from J; bases not matched to a gene: 1. As DNA, the CDR3 is TGTGCCTGGGGGACAGGGGCGAACACTGAAGCTTTCTTT. Residues: CAWGTGANTEAFF.

This clone was picked up a small number of times. This rearrangement joins TRBV19 to TRBJ1-5; the match to TRBD1 covers 7 bases. The CDR3 is 15 residues long. Germline V gene data show CDR1 as LNHDA and CDR2 as SQIVND (reference sequence). V lost 6 bases, J lost 6 bases, and 11 bases stayed unmatched. The CDR3 is CASRQQGQARQPQHF. In nucleotides, the CDR3 is TGTGCCAGTAGACAACAGGGGCAAGCTCGTCAGCCCCAGCATTTT. Based on the CDR3 plus reference TRBV19 and TRBJ1-5, the full variable domain is DGGITQSPKYLFRKEGQNVTLSCEQNLNHDAMYWYRQDPGQGLRLIYYSQIVNDFQKGDIAEGYSVSREKKESFPLTVTSAQKNPTAFYLCASRQQGQARQPQHFGDGTRLSIL.

The chain joins TRBV6-5 to TRBJ2-2; 7 bases map to TRBD1. J lost 4 bases, V lost 7 bases, and 9 bases had no gene match. Germline-derived CDR1 and CDR2 are MNHEY and SVGAGI. This CDR3 comprises 15 residues. The CDR3 bases are TGTGCCAGCACCTACAAGGGGGCAGCCACCGGGGAGCTGTTTTTT. It is translated as CASTYKGAATGELFF.

This chain joins TRBV12-5 and TRBJ2-4; TRBD1 matches at 10 bases. The CDR3 extends over 13 amino acids. After removal of 1 base from V and 14 bases from J, the junction contained 5 bases not matched to a gene. Germline V gene sequence: CDR1 LGHNT, CDR2 FRNRAP. The CDR3 DNA is TGTGCTAGTGGTTTGGGACAGGGGGCCCCAGAGTACTTC. Translating it yields CASGLGQGAPEYF.

The rearrangement uses TRBV3-1 (or the pseudogene TRBV3-2) and TRBJ1-5; a possible D gene is TRBD1 (5 bases). Germline V gene data show CDR1 as LGHDT and CDR2 as YNNKEL (reference sequence). The CDR3 totals 16 residues. Trimming took off 3 bases at V and 4 bases at J, with 16 bases between the two ends. DNA of the CDR3: TGTGCCAGCAGCCACGGGATGGGGGTACGTAATCAGCCCCAGCATTTT. Its translation is CASSHGMGVRNQPQHF.

V usage is TRBV9 and J usage is TRBJ1-5; TRBD1 agrees at 7 bases. The CDR3 loop spans 15 amino acids. Germline values: CDR1 SGDLS, CDR2 YYNGEE. The trim removed 1 base at V and 2 bases at J, leaving 3 bases unmatched. The CDR3 here is CASSVSGQGNQPQHF. CDR3 DNA sequence: TGTGCCAGCAGCGTATCAGGACAGGGCAATCAGCCCCAGCATTTT.

The J gene is TRBJ1-1, the V gene TRBV24-1; D uncertain. V was cut by 9 bases and J by 7 bases, with 11 bases left in between. The length of the CDR3 is 11 residues. The germline gives CDR1 KGHDR, CDR2 SFDVKD. Here the CDR3 reads CATEEGSEAFF. In nucleotides, the CDR3 is TGTGCCACCGAGGAAGGGAGTGAAGCTTTCTTT.

The chain combines TRBV6-6 with TRBJ1-6; 9 bases are shared with TRBD1. The CDR3 is made up of 15 amino acids. V was clipped by 5 bases and J by 10 bases; unmatched bases: 9. Per the germline V gene, CDR1 is MNHNY and CDR2 is SVGAGI (reference sequence). The CDR3 coding sequence is TGTGCCAGCAGTCCGGGACAGGGTCAGTTCTCACCCCTCCACTTT. This translates into CASSPGQGQFSPLHF.

This chain's CDR3 is CASSLVVPGQGNEQYF. DNA for the CDR3: TGTGCCAGCAGCTTAGTCGTACCAGGACAGGGAAACGAGCAGTACTTC. This rearrangement joins TRBV7-8 to TRBJ2-7, with 8 bases fitting TRBD1. The CDR3 has 16 residues. The germline gives CDR1 SGHVS, CDR2 FQNEAQ. After removal of 1 base from V and 5 bases from J, the junction contained 10 bases not matched to a gene.

This chain joins TRBV15 and TRBJ1-3; TRBD1 agrees at 10 bases. The CDR3 has 16 amino acids. From germline, CDR1 is LNHNV and CDR2 YYDKDF (reference sequence). V dropped 1 base and J dropped 2; count of bases not matched to a gene: 2. The CDR3 DNA sequence: TGTGCCACCAGCAGAGGACAGGGGGCCGCTGGAAACACCATATATTTT. This sequence encodes CATSRGQGAAGNTIYF.

This chain uses TRBV9 with TRBJ2-1; 8 bases match TRBD2. Looked up from germline, CDR1 is SGDLS and CDR2 is YYNGEE. The V segment lost 3 bases and the J segment 1 base; nucleotides outside the gene matches: 6. The CDR3 extends over 16 amino acids. DNA for the CDR3: TGTGCCAGCAGCGCGGGACTAGTTAGTTCCTACAATGAGCAGTTCTTC. Encoded protein: CASSAGLVSSYNEQFF.

The chain recombines TRBV9 with TRBJ2-3; 7 positions match TRBD1. The J segment lost 3 bases and the V segment lost 3 bases, leaving 16 bases of the junction unmatched. CDR1 SGDLS and CDR2 YYNGEE come from the germline V gene. The CDR3 is made up of 18 amino acids. DNA of the CDR3: TGTGCCAGCAGCGCCGGGGTGGGTGTCAGGGGGATAACAGATACGCAGTATTTT. This sequence encodes CASSAGVGVRGITDTQYF. The variable domain in full, with the rest retrieved from reference TRBV9 and TRBJ2-3, is DSGVTQTPKHLITATGQRVTLRCSPRSGDLSVYWYQQSLDQGLQFLIQYYNGEERAKGNILERFSAQQFPDLHSELNLSSLELGDSALYFCASSAGVGVRGITDTQYFGPGTRLTVL.

This clone was picked up one time. This chain links TRBV7-9 with TRBJ2-2; D is unresolved. The CDR3 runs 14 residues. Germline V gives CDR1 SEHNR, CDR2 FQNEAQ (reference sequence). Trimming stripped 1 base from V and 1 base from J, with 4 bases between. CDR3 nucleotide sequence: TGTGCCAGCAGCTTAGGTGGGAACACCGGGGAGCTGTTTTTT. Its protein product is CASSLGGNTGELFF.

The chain has TRBV27 and TRBJ2-1; 7 bases align to TRBD1. With 0 bases clipped from V and 5 bases from J, the junction kept 10 bases outside the gene matches. Germline V gene lookup returns CDR1 MNHEY and CDR2 SMNVEV (reference sequence). The CDR3 runs to 17 residues. The CDR3 sequence is CASSLSVLRQGHNEQFF. Written as DNA, the CDR3 is TGTGCCAGCAGTTTATCAGTCCTGAGACAGGGTCACAATGAGCAGTTCTTC.

CDR3 bases: TGTGCCAGCAGTTACGGGGGGGCGCTGAACTATGGCTACACCTTC. Its protein product is CASSYGGALNYGYTF. The rearrangement links TRBV6-5 to TRBJ1-2, with a tentative D call TRBD1 (6 bases). Trimming took off 2 bases at V and 2 bases at J, with 12 bases between the two ends. The germline CDR1 and CDR2 sequences are MNHEY and SVGAGI. The CDR3 spans 15 residues.

The chain couples TRBV21-1 to TRBJ2-1; the table's D call of TRBD2 was not tested on the DNA. TRBV21-1 is given as a pseudogene. This CDR3 has 18 amino acids. CDR3 sequence (DNA): TGTGCCAGCAGCACTCCGCGCCCCAATAGTTGCTCCTACAATGAGCAGTTCTTC. Amino acids: CASSTPRPNSCSYNEQFF.

V usage is TRBV30 and J usage is TRBJ1-3; D not certain. Germline V gene sequence: CDR1 GTSNPN, CDR2 SVGIG (reference sequence). V shed 0 bases and J shed 0 bases, with 9 bases lying between them. The CDR3 length is 15 residues. The CDR3 sequence is CAWSVPGVSGNTIYF. For the CDR3, the DNA is TGTGCCTGGAGTGTACCTGGAGTCTCTGGAAACACCATATATTTT.

This clone was observed a few times. The chain is built from TRBV7-3 and TRBJ1-1; D may be TRBD1 (6 bases). CDR1 and CDR2 from the germline V gene are SGHTA and FQGTGA. The CDR3 covers 12 residues. V lost 2 bases, J lost 12 bases, and 13 bases lay in between. Here the CDR3 DNA reads TGTGCCAGCAGCTTACCTGCAGGGGCTCCTTTCTTT. It encodes CASSLPAGAPFF.